This TCR beta chain derives from a study of cytomegalovirus exposure and HLA in healthy donors (dated by TCRdb to the late 2010s). Notes on the research overall: An earlier analysis of a few hundred of the donors reported 250 to 350 Gb of sequence data and around 100 million unique TCR beta sequences obtained from some 170 million T cells. An early release covering 550 to 700 HLA-typed donors comprised roughly 300 gigabases of sequencing data and 65 million to 100 million unique TCR sequences. Of the approximately 400 genotyped donors, approximately 82% fell in the genetic ancestry cluster associated with self-reported Caucasian donors. The study aimed to test whether cataloging public T cell receptors could reveal signatures of past pathogen exposure. Using immunosequencing, the study profiled T cell repertoires from 666 subjects and related those repertoires to cytomegalovirus serostatus. Along with the approximately 650-subject first cohort, a separate validation cohort of over a hundred different subjects was used. To predict cytomegalovirus infection status, the study combined high-throughput TCR immunosequencing, statistical association of individual TCRs with disease status, and machine learning. A later analysis re-analyzed previously published TCR beta repertoires from about 730 donors and added high-resolution HLA genotyping to study TCR occurrence patterns. Rather than using new phenotypic data, the later analysis identified candidate immune exposures from TCR beta sequences and from how often those sequences occurred across donors. In an earlier analysis of 500 to 650 of the donors, high-throughput TCR beta sequencing was used to judge whether each TCR beta V gene segment behaved as functional or pseudogenic. Donor age, sex, ethnicity and CMV serostatus were compiled alongside the repertoire data. A later genetic analysis used genome-wide SNP genotypes for about 60% of the 666 donors, treating that subset as a discovery cohort. All discovery cohort repertoires had been generated using a single sequencing platform. Class I and class II HLA loci were covered by the typing at four-digit resolution. The number of typed donors differed by locus: about 620-640 for A, B, C, DRB1 and DQB1; roughly 510 for DQA1; approximately 610 for DPA1; and 400 to 480 for DPB1. Several DR-DQ haplotypes were treated as single units for association and clustering because of strong linkage in the cohort. On average, 235,054 unique TCR beta nucleotide sequences were sequenced per donor among 398 genotyped donors of the cohort, with roughly 20% of those sequences being non-productive.

The CDR3 runs 13 residues from the cysteine to the phenylalanine. The DNA shown is the 39-base CDR3, in frame from base 1. For this chain, trimming is 6 bases at the V end and 2 bases at the J end, and the number of junction bases without a gene match is 1. The germline V gene (reference sequence) supplies CDR1 LNHDA and CDR2 SQIVND. This clone was detected only a few times. Its antigen is currently not known. Base-call qualities are not available, and no considerably larger clone is one nucleotide away. The cohort was made up of 666 healthy bone marrow donors. At the time of sampling, all cohort members were nominally healthy, though unrecorded immune exposures were likely present. The donor was CMV seronegative and belonged to the group of several hundred seronegative cohort members. Each donor provided a peripheral blood sample, and peripheral blood mononuclear cells were used for TCR beta sequencing. Genomic DNA was extracted from the blood cell samples with the Qiagen DNeasy Blood Extraction Kit.

The receptor library was made with the immunoSEQ multiplex PCR assay. For the multiplex PCR, a mixture combining 60 forward primers for TCR Vbeta segments and 13 reverse primers for TCR Jbeta segments was used. The CDR3 region of rearranged TCR beta genes was amplified from genomic DNA by a multiplex PCR assay. Amplified TCR beta libraries were sequenced as 87-base-pair reads on the Illumina HiSeq System. The authors' pipeline ran thus. A later analysis counted 65 million to 90 million unique TCR beta chains across the 550 to 800 repertoires, and 10 million to 12 million of these chains were shared by at least two donors. A nearest-neighbor algorithm error-corrected the raw reads and collapsed the reads into unique sequences, merging closely related sequences to remove PCR and sequencing errors. CDR3 sequences were aligned to IMGT reference sequences to assign V, D and J gene segments. Each retained sequence needed at least a six-nucleotide match to both a V gene segment and a J gene segment. A rearrangement counted as productive if the CDR3 had no stop codons and remained in frame with V and J, and every other rearrangement counted as non-productive. CDR3 was defined by IMGT convention, running from the second conserved V-encoded cysteine to the conserved J-encoded phenylalanine. Sequences without an unambiguous match to a single V gene segment were excluded from the earlier analysis of about 630 of the donors. In an earlier analysis of almost 600 of the donors, a V segment was called functional when productive rearrangements were above 56.7%, and segregating when the standard deviation between donors exceeded 5%. To diagnose cytomegalovirus status from the catalog of TCR beta chain sequences, a statistical classification framework was built. A later analysis assigned V and J genes by comparing TCR nucleotide sequences with IMGT/GENE-DB human TR gene sequences. In a later analysis, CDR3 sequences and most-parsimonious VDJ recombination scenarios were assigned using the TCRdist pipeline. A later analysis defined each TCR beta chain by its CDR3 amino acid sequence plus V-gene family, and excluded reads lacking a unique V-gene family. A later analysis removed roughly 590 highly shared, low-generation-probability nucleotide sequences to deal with suspected cross-contamination and a sequencing artifact. In a later analysis, a clonal expansion index for each public chain was calculated from normalized within-repertoire ranks of inferred template counts. A later analysis computed generation probabilities with a VDJ recombination model fitted to out-of-frame rearrangements, and checked the results against IGoR. A later analysis scored TCR-TCR, TCR-HLA and TCR-CMV co-occurrence with hypergeometric tests, applying a repertoire-size bias correction to TCR pairs. To estimate false discovery rates, a later analysis permuted the HLA or CMV assignments 20 times. A later analysis grouped co-occurring TCRs with DBSCAN, adding TCRdist sequence similarity when clustering within HLA-allele-positive subsets. Repertoires with fewer than 30,000 or more than 120,000 public chains were left out of co-occurrence clustering, as were roughly five repertoires with anomalous nucleotide sharing. TCRdb mirrors the immuneACCESS table, restricted to in-frame sequences. Some clones are absent from its copies; in checked studies, under half trace to an unresolved V gene, and the reason for the others is unknown. V, J and clone size are those of that table, while D and trimming were read from the DNA. Across this sample there are 130,000 to 150,000 clones, with 73% seen only once. The ten top clones hold 1.5% to 2% of the sample.

Study-wide conclusions, independent of this receptor: In a later analysis, HLA-associated TCR beta chains showed more clonal expansion and lower generation probabilities than non-associated chains that were equally common. In a later genetic analysis, a missense DCLRE1C variant was associated with V-gene and J-gene trimming of TCR beta chains, and the association was replicated in an independent cohort. The authors suggested that the approach could potentially be generalized to other disease states and immunological phenotypes. When HLA alleles, especially DR and DQ, strongly co-occurred, attributing TCR associations to individual alleles was difficult. Because HLA typing was missing for some donors at each locus, association tests included only the typed subset. In a later analysis, the rate of TCR association differed among HLA loci, with DRB1 alleles having the most associated TCRs and HLA-C alleles having the fewest. Correlated functional status among segregating V segments might be attributable to linkage disequilibrium, but an unknown experimental factor could not be ruled out. At a false discovery rate of 0.05, a later analysis linked 15,000 to 20,000 TCR beta sequences to specific HLA alleles. In a later analysis, most CMV-associated TCR beta chains were found to appear HLA-restricted, with HLA associations seemingly driven largely by CMV exposure. Immune exposure information for the cohort was limited to CMV serostatus. In the study, around 150 TCR beta chains were listed as associated with cytomegalovirus. In a later genetic analysis, fewer N-insertions in productive TCRs were reported among donors in an Asian-associated ancestry cluster than the approximately 710-donor mean. The sequencing pipeline was judged likely to have produced a cluster of highly shared sequence variants as a technical artifact. Across donors, most TCR sequences were observed very rarely, whereas some public TCRs were present in many individuals. The presence/absence analyses assumed that sequencing depth was roughly uniform across donors, and that assumption may not be true. In an earlier analysis of over 550 of the donors, most TCR beta V segments were observed in productive rearrangements about 87% or about 30% of the time, broadly matching IMGT annotations. Only TCR beta chains were sequenced in this cohort, and the absence of alpha or paired-chain data limited detectable features. Several of the top co-occurrence clusters appeared to be linked to parvovirus B19, influenza, CMV and Epstein-Barr virus, according to a later analysis. Some IMGT-functional V segments, including TRBV6-2 and TRBV6-3, could not be told apart with the 87-base-pair reads, so those segments were excluded. The earlier analysis of 587 of the donors excluded roughly 17 rarely observed V segments, including chromosome 9 orphons, because counts were too low. A further reported finding was that TCR beta sequences accurately predicted the HLA-A and HLA-B alleles for most subjects in the first cohort. A few of the identified cytomegalovirus-associated TCR beta chains were confirmed in vitro to be specific for cytomegalovirus antigens. The classifier was reported to diagnose cytomegalovirus status with high specificity and sensitivity in both the original cohort and the validation cohort.

This receptor was obtained from a woman in her late teens or twenties in good health and CMV-seronegative. The chain is assembled from TRBV19 and TRBJ1-3; 7 central bases correspond to TRBD1. Material: PBMCs. The bases read TGTGCCAGTAGGACAGGGCCTGGAAACACCATATATTTT. Its amino acids are CASRTGPGNTIYF.